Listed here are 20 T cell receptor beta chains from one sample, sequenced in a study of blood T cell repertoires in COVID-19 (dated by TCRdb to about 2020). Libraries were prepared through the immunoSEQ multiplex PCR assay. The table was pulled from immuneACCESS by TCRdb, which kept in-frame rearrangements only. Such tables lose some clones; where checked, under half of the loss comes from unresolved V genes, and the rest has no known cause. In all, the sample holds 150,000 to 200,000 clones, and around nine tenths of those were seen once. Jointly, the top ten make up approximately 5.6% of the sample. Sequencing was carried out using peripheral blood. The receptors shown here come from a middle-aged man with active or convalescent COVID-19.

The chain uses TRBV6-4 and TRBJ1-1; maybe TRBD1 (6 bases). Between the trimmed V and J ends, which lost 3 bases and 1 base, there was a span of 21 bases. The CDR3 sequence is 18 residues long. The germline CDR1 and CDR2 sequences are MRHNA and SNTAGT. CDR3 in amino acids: CASSDEAGTTFRNTEAFF. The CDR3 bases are TGTGCCAGCAGTGATGAGGCCGGGACAACCTTCCGGAACACTGAAGCTTTCTTT.

DNA for the CDR3: TGTGCCACCAGCGCGGGCCCCCCAGATACGCAGTATTTT. This encodes CATSAGPPDTQYF. The chain joins TRBV24-1 to TRBJ2-3, with D possibly matching TRBD2 (5 bases). Trimming took off 7 bases at V and 4 bases at J, with 11 bases between the two ends. Germline assignment: CDR1 KGHDR and CDR2 SFDVKD. The CDR3 has 13 amino acids.

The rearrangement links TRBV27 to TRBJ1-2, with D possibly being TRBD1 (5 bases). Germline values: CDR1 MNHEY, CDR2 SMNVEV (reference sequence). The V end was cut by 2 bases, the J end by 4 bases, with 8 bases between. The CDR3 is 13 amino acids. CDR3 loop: CASSLRQGYGYTF. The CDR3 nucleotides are TGTGCCAGCAGTTTAAGGCAGGGCTATGGCTACACCTTC.

CDR3 loop: CASSDSNVGSQGLYGYTF. The CDR3 nucleotides are TGTGCCAGCAGTGACTCGAATGTTGGGAGCCAAGGATTATATGGCTACACCTTC. The V gene is TRBV6-4, the J gene TRBJ1-2; no clear D gene. There are 18 residues in the CDR3. CDR1 and CDR2 (germline): MRHNA, SNTAGT. Between the trimmed V and J ends, which lost 0 bases and 5 bases, there was a span of 22 bases.

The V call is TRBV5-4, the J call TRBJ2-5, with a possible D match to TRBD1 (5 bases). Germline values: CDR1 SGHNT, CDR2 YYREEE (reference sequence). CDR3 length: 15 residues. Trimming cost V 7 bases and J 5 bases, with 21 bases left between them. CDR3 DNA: TGTGCCAGCGGGGCTTCAGGTTTAATTCCGGAGACCCAGTACTTC. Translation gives CASGASGLIPETQYF. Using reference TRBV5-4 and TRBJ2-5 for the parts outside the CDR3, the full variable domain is ETGVTQSPTHLIKTRGQQVTLRCSSQSGHNTVSWYQQALGQGPQFIFQYYREEENGRGNFPPRFSGLQFPNYSSELNVNALELDDSALYLCASGASGLIPETQYFGPGTRLLVL.

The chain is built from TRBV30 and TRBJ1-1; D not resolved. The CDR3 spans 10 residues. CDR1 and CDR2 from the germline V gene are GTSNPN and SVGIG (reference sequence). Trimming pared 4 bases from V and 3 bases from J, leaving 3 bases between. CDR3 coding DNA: TGTGCCTGGACCGACACTGAAGCTTTCTTT. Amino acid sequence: CAWTDTEAFF.

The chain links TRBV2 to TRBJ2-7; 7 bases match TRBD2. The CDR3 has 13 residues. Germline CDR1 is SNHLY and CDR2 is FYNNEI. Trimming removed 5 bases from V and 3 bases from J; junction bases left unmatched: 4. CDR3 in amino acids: CASSLAEGYEQYF. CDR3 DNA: TGTGCCAGCAGTCTAGCGGAGGGCTACGAGCAGTACTTC.

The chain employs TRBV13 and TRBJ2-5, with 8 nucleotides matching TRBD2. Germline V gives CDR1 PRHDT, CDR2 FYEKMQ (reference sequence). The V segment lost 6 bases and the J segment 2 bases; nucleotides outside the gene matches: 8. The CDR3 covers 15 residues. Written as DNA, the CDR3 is TGTGCCAGCAGTCATGATAGCGGGAAGCAAGAGACCCAGTACTTC. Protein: CASSHDSGKQETQYF.

This CDR3 reads CSASPAGGGNIQYF. For the CDR3, the DNA is TGCAGTGCTAGTCCGGCAGGGGGCGGAAACATTCAGTACTTC. The J gene is TRBJ2-4, the V gene TRBV20-1; 8 bases match TRBD1. Germline V gene lookup returns CDR1 DFQATT and CDR2 SNEGSKA (reference sequence). The length of the CDR3 is 14 residues. V was clipped by 3 bases and J by 6 bases; unmatched bases: 7.

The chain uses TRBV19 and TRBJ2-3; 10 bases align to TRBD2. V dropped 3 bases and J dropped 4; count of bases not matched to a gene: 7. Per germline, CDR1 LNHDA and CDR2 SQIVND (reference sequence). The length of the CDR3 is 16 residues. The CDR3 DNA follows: TGTGCCAGTAGTATTTCTAGCGGGGGAGTCTCAGATACGCAGTATTTT. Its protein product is CASSISSGGVSDTQYF.

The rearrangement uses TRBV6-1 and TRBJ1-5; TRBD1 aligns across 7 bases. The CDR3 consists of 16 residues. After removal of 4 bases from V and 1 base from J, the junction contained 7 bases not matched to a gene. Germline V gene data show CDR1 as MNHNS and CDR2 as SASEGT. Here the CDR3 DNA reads TGTGCCAGCAGTGGACAGGGTAGGGGCAGCAATCAGCCCCAGCATTTT. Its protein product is CASSGQGRGSNQPQHF.

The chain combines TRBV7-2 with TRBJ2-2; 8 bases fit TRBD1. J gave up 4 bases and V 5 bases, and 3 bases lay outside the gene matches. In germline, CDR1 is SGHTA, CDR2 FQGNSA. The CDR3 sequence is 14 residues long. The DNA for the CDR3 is TGTGCCAGCAGCCAAGGACAGGGCACCGGGGAGCTGTTTTTT. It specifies CASSQGQGTGELFF.

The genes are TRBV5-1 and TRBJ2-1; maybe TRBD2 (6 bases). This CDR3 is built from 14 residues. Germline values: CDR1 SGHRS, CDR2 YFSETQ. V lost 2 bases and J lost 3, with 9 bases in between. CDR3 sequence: CASSLAGNYNEQFF. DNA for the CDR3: TGCGCCAGCAGCTTAGCGGGCAACTACAATGAGCAGTTCTTC.

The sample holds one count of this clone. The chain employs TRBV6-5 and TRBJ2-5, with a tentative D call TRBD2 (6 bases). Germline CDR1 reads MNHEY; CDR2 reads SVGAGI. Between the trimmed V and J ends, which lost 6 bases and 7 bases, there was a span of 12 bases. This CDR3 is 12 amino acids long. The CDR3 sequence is CASRSTAGTQYF. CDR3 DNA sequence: TGTGCCAGCAGATCGACAGCGGGGACCCAGTACTTC.

CDR3: CASTRGGDAFF. CDR3 sequence (DNA): TGTGCCAGCACCCGAGGGGGTGACGCTTTCTTT. The chain uses TRBV11-1 and TRBJ1-1; tentatively, D is TRBD1 (6 bases). V was pared by 7 bases and J by 11 bases, with 14 bases between. The CDR3 consists of 11 residues. Germline V CDR1 and CDR2: SGHAT, FQDESV (reference sequence).

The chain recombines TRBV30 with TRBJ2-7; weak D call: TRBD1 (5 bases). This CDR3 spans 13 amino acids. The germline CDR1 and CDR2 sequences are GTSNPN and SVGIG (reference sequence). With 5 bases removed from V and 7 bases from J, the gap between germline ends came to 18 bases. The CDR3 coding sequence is TGTGCCTGGGGTCAGGACATTCTCGGGGAGCAGTACTTC. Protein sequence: CAWGQDILGEQYF.

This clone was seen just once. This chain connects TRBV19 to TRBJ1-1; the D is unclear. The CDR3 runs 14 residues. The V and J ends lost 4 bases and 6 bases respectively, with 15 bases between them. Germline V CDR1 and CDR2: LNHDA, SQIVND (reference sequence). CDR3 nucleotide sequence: TGTGCCAGTAGTACCTCCCGGGGTGAGGCTGAAGCTTTCTTT. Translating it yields CASSTSRGEAEAFF.

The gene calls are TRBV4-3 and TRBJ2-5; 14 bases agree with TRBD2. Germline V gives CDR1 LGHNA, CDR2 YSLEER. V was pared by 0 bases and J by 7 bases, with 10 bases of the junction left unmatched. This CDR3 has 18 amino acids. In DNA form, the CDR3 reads TGCGCCAGCAGCCAAGATCCCCCTACGACTAGCGGGGGGGTGACCCAGTACTTC. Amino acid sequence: CASSQDPPTTSGGVTQYF.

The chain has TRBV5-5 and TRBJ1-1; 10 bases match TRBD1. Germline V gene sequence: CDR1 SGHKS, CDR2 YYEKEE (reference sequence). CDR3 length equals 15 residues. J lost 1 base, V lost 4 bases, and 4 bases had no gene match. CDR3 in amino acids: CASSRDRGPNTEAFF. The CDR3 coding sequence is TGTGCCAGCAGCAGGGACAGGGGCCCGAACACTGAAGCTTTCTTT.

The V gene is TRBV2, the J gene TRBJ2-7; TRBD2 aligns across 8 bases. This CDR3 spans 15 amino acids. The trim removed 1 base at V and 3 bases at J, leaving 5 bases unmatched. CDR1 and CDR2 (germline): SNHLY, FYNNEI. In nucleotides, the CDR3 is TGTGCCAGCAGTGAAGAGGGGACTAGTATCTACGAGCAGTACTTC. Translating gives CASSEEGTSIYEQYF.